This entry is about one T cell receptor beta chain. Its antigen is unknown. TCR beta CDR3 regions were amplified from RNA transcripts. The TCR CDR3 was amplified in a first-round RT-PCR using the HTBI primer set. TCRdb independently ran MiXCR on the multiplex PCR reads; one entry per CDR3 protein. The table has under 400,000 distinct CDR3 sequences, around 20% seen once. This sample is part of a study of T cells in Graves' hyperthyroidism and ophthalmopathy. Study-wide context: Peripheral blood samples were taken at initial diagnosis, prior to any treatment.

Looked up from germline, CDR1 is ENHRY and CDR2 is SYGVKD. This CDR3 spans 13 amino acids. The V and J ends lost 0 bases and 10 bases, in that order; junction bases with no gene match: 1. Findings and limits, study-wide: Ophthalmopathy was distinguished from stable hyperthyroidism by 13 V-J signatures.

Sequenced input: blood. The chain is built from TRBV10-3 and TRBJ2-1; 9 bases match TRBD2. The sequence came from a woman in her fifties or sixties with Graves' hyperthyroidism. CDR3 in DNA: TGTGCCATCAGTGAGTCTGCGGGAGGGGAGCAGTTCTTC. This encodes CAISESAGGEQFF.